A single sample gave rise to the 26 T cell receptor beta chains below, sequenced in a study of blood T cell repertoires in COVID-19. Libraries were prepared by immunoSEQ multiplex PCR; TCRdb keeps only in-frame clonotypes and omits some of them. The repertoire holds 65,000 or so clones, around 74% seen once, with around 6% in the top ten. Sequencing input: peripheral blood. The receptors were gathered from a woman between 45 and 60 years old with active or convalescent COVID-19.

The V call is TRBV5-6, the J call TRBJ2-4; perhaps TRBD2 as D (6 bases). The CDR3 is 13 residues long. CDR1 and CDR2 from the germline V gene are SGHDT and YYEEEE. The V and J ends lost 3 bases and 11 bases respectively, with 15 bases between them. CDR3 DNA sequence: TGTGCCAGCAGCTGGTACCGGGACTCACTTCAGTACTTC. Protein sequence: CASSWYRDSLQYF.

The count of this clone is one. The genes are TRBV3-1 (or the pseudogene TRBV3-2) and TRBJ1-2; 8 bases are shared with TRBD1. CDR3 length equals 13 residues. Germline CDR1 is LGHDT and CDR2 is YNNKEL (reference sequence). Trimming took 5 bases from V and 3 from J; bases not matched to a gene: 2. Here the CDR3 reads CASSGQGDYGYTF. For the CDR3, the DNA is TGTGCCAGCAGCGGACAGGGAGACTATGGCTACACCTTC.

This chain uses TRBV25-1 with TRBJ1-2, with D unresolved. The CDR3 runs to 13 residues. CDR1 MGHDK and CDR2 SYGVNS come from the germline V gene. V dropped 9 bases and J dropped 6 bases, with 17 bases sitting between them. The CDR3 DNA follows: TGTGCCAGTAGCCTCGAGGAGACCAATGGCTACACCTTC. Residues: CASSLEETNGYTF.

The V and J genes are TRBV5-1 and TRBJ2-2; 8 bases are shared with TRBD2. Germline V gene lookup returns CDR1 SGHRS and CDR2 YFSETQ. The CDR3 consists of 16 residues. Trimming cost V 4 bases and J 2 bases; bases outside gene matches: 7. CDR3 coding DNA: TGCGCCAGCAGCGGAACGGGGGGGACCAACACCGGGGAGCTGTTTTTT. It encodes CASSGTGGTNTGELFF.

The chain is built from TRBV7-9 and TRBJ2-7; possibly TRBD2 for D (6 bases). V lost 5 bases and J 8 bases, leaving 16 bases between the germline ends. This CDR3 spans 13 amino acids. Germline CDR1 reads SEHNR; CDR2 reads FQNEAQ (reference sequence). CDR3 in DNA: TGTGCCAGCAGCGCGGGACCACCCTGGCAGCAGTACTTC. Its protein product is CASSAGPPWQQYF.

V gene TRBV28 combines with J gene TRBJ1-4; 10 nucleotides line up with TRBD1. V trimming: 4 bases; J trimming: 7 bases; junction bases outside the gene matches: 3. The CDR3 contains 14 residues. CDR1 is MDHEN, CDR2 SYDVKM, per germline. The CDR3 sequence is CASSYRDRGEKLFF. The CDR3 DNA is TGTGCCAGCAGTTACCGGGACAGGGGTGAAAAACTGTTTTTT.

In its sample, this clone was seen a few times. The rearrangement links TRBV5-1 to TRBJ1-1; D possibly corresponds to TRBD1 (5 bases). Germline lookup yields CDR1 SGHRS and CDR2 YFSETQ. V was shortened by 2 bases and J by 3 bases, with 8 bases between the two germline ends. CDR3 length: 13 amino acids. The CDR3 is CASSFRVDTEAFF. Written as DNA, the CDR3 is TGCGCCAGCAGCTTCAGGGTCGACACTGAAGCTTTCTTT.

This clone was detected once. The rearrangement joins TRBV6-5 to TRBJ1-6, with D possibly TRBD1 on 5 matching bases. Trimming shortened V by 6 bases and J by 8 bases, and 8 bases separated the two germline ends. The germline CDR1 and CDR2 sequences are MNHEY and SVGAGI. The CDR3 has 12 amino acids. The CDR3 DNA follows: TGTGCCAGCAGCAGCAGGGATTCACCCCTCCACTTT. Its translation is CASSSRDSPLHF.

The rearrangement joins TRBV5-1 to TRBJ2-1, with TRBD2 matching 11 bases. Trimming at V came to 2 bases and at J to 6 bases, leaving 4 bases not matched to a gene. This CDR3 has 15 residues. Germline CDR1 SGHRS, CDR2 YFSETQ. The CDR3 coding sequence is TGCGCCAGCAGCTTTATAGCGGGAGGGGGCAATGAGCAGTTCTTC. Translation gives CASSFIAGGGNEQFF.

The chain employs TRBV19 and TRBJ1-5, with D maybe TRBD1 (6 bases). There are 14 residues in the CDR3. Trimming removed 4 bases from V and 2 bases from J, with 9 bases in between. Germline loops: CDR1 LNHDA, CDR2 SQIVND (reference sequence). This CDR3 is CASSTRQGNQPQHF. The CDR3 region has the DNA TGTGCCAGTAGTACCCGACAGGGCAATCAGCCCCAGCATTTT.

The chain employs TRBV5-4 and TRBJ1-2, with a weak D call TRBD1 (5 bases). Trimming took off 5 bases at V and 0 bases at J, with 11 bases between the two ends. Germline V lookup: CDR1 SGHNT, CDR2 YYREEE (reference sequence). The CDR3 has 14 residues. CDR3 in amino acids: CASRFDSANYGYTF. The CDR3 region has the DNA TGTGCCAGCAGATTCGACAGCGCTAACTATGGCTACACCTTC.

This clone occurred once. The chain is built from TRBV5-1 and TRBJ2-2; 7 positions match TRBD1. The CDR3 has 15 residues. In germline, CDR1 is SGHRS, CDR2 YFSETQ. Trimming cost V 7 bases and J 0 bases; bases outside gene matches: 6. The CDR3 spells CASLKTGSNTGELFF. The CDR3 DNA sequence: TGCGCCAGCCTCAAGACAGGGTCGAACACCGGGGAGCTGTTTTTT. The whole variable domain, remainder taken from reference TRBV5-1 and TRBJ2-2, is KAGVTQTPRYLIKTRGQQVTLSCSPISGHRSVSWYQQTPGQGLQFLFEYFSETQRNKGNFPGRFSGRQFSNSRSEMNVSTLELGDSALYLCASLKTGSNTGELFFGEGSRLTVL.

V gene TRBV11-2 combines with J gene TRBJ1-4, with 9 bases fitting TRBD1. Per germline, CDR1 SGHAT and CDR2 FQNNGV. The junction had 6 bases not matched to a gene; V was cut back by 2 bases and J by 8 bases. The CDR3 is 15 amino acids. The CDR3 DNA follows: TGTGCCAGCAGCTTAACAGGGGGCAATGGGGAAAAACTGTTTTTT. Protein: CASSLTGGNGEKLFF.

This chain links TRBV24-1 with TRBJ2-1; 7 bases are a match to TRBD2. Germline V CDR1 and CDR2: KGHDR, SFDVKD. Germline trimming cut 7 bases from V and 0 bases from J; bases unmatched to any gene: 5. CDR3 length equals 15 residues. In DNA, the CDR3 is TGTGCCACCAGACCCTCGGGGGGCTCCTACAATGAGCAGTTCTTC. This gives the protein CATRPSGGSYNEQFF.

The gene calls are TRBV7-9 and TRBJ1-2; 7 bases fit TRBD1. Looked up from germline, CDR1 is SEHNR and CDR2 is FQNEAQ (reference sequence). V was clipped by 5 bases and J by 8 bases; unmatched bases: 5. The CDR3 spans 12 residues. CDR3: CASSVDRVGYTF. The CDR3 DNA reads as TGTGCCAGCAGCGTCGACAGGGTAGGCTACACCTTC.

This clone was detected ten times or more. This chain connects TRBV24-1 to TRBJ1-2; possible D gene TRBD1, 6 bases. The CDR3 is made up of 13 amino acids. The germline V and J ends were trimmed by 11 bases and 0 bases, with 12 bases remaining between them. Germline CDR1 and CDR2: KGHDR and SFDVKD. The CDR3 DNA sequence: TGTGCCATCGGGCGGGGGCCTAACTATGGCTACACCTTC. Translated: CAIGRGPNYGYTF.

V usage is TRBV6-5 and J usage is TRBJ1-5; tentatively, D is TRBD1 (5 bases). This CDR3 spans 13 amino acids. CDR1 and CDR2 from the germline V gene are MNHEY and SVGAGI. Trimming shortened V by 8 bases and J by 9 bases, and 17 bases separated the two germline ends. As DNA, the CDR3 is TGTGCCAGCCAACGGGGGTCTTGGGGGCCCCAGCATTTT. Protein: CASQRGSWGPQHF.

This clone was seen a handful of times. The chain recombines TRBV19 with TRBJ1-5; D perhaps matches TRBD1 (5 bases). The CDR3 is 15 amino acids. V was pared by 2 bases and J by 3 bases, with 11 bases between. Germline CDR1 LNHDA, CDR2 SQIVND (reference sequence). DNA for the CDR3: TGTGCCAGTAGTATACAGGGAAAAGTCAATCAGCCCCAGCATTTT. Translation gives CASSIQGKVNQPQHF.

The chain combines TRBV7-2 with TRBJ2-3; TRBD1 might be the D (6 bases). Looked up from germline, CDR1 is SGHTA and CDR2 is FQGNSA. The V end lost 6 bases, the J end lost 0 bases, and 7 bases lay between the germline ends. The CDR3 length is 13 residues. CDR3 residues: CASRDSSTDTQYF. DNA for the CDR3: TGTGCCAGCAGGGACAGCAGCACAGATACGCAGTATTTT.

This chain links TRBV24-1 with TRBJ1-1; TRBD1 aligns across 9 bases. The length of the CDR3 is 14 residues. In germline, CDR1 is KGHDR, CDR2 SFDVKD. J lost 7 bases, V lost 7 bases, and 9 bases had no gene match. The DNA of the CDR3 is TGTGCCACCAGGAAAACAGGGGGCGCAAGTGAAGCTTTCTTT. Translated: CATRKTGGASEAFF.

The chain links TRBV20-1 to TRBJ2-5; D is uncertain. This CDR3 comprises 11 residues. V lost 7 bases and J lost 5, with 11 bases in between. The germline V gene has CDR1 DFQATT and CDR2 SNEGSKA (reference sequence). The CDR3 bases are TGCAGTGTTCTCGAGGTCGAGACCCAGTACTTC. This codes for CSVLEVETQYF.

The chain couples TRBV2 to TRBJ1-2; maybe TRBD1 (5 bases). The CDR3 length is 14 residues. The germline V and J ends were trimmed by 5 bases and 2 bases, with 12 bases remaining between them. CDR1 is SNHLY, CDR2 FYNNEI, per germline. CDR3 region: CASSIVRTNYGYTF. DNA of the CDR3: TGTGCCAGCAGTATAGTCAGGACAAACTATGGCTACACCTTC.

The chain employs TRBV7-2 and TRBJ1-6; unclear D gene. V was pared by 3 bases and J by 5 bases, with 8 bases between. Germline-derived CDR1 and CDR2 are SGHTA and FQGNSA. The CDR3 length is 14 residues. Here the CDR3 DNA reads TGTGCCAGCAGCTTGGCAGTTAATAATTCACCCCTCCACTTT. Amino acid sequence: CASSLAVNNSPLHF.

The rearrangement links TRBV19 to TRBJ1-4; perhaps TRBD1 as D (5 bases). The CDR3 covers 15 residues. CDR1 is LNHDA and CDR2 is SQIVND in the germline V gene (reference sequence). V was shortened by 5 bases and J by 5 bases, with 15 bases between the two germline ends. CDR3 DNA sequence: TGTGCCAGTAGTCGGTGGACGGGGGGAAATGAAAAACTGTTTTTT. It encodes CASSRWTGGNEKLFF.

The rearrangement links TRBV2 to TRBJ2-4; D ambiguous. CDR1 is SNHLY and CDR2 is FYNNEI in the germline V gene. Trimming cost V 3 bases and J 6 bases, with 6 bases left between them. This CDR3 is built from 12 residues. The CDR3 DNA reads as TGTGCCAGCAGTGAGCTAGGAAACATTCAGTACTTC. Amino acids: CASSELGNIQYF.

The chain uses TRBV7-8 and TRBJ2-7, with TRBD1 as a possible D gene (5 bases). The CDR3 length is 13 residues. V gave up 5 bases and J gave up 3 bases, with 11 bases separating them. Per the germline V gene, CDR1 is SGHVS and CDR2 is FQNEAQ. The CDR3, as DNA: TGTGCCAGCAGCCCCGACAGTAGCTACGAGCAGTACTTC. It specifies CASSPDSSYEQYF.